A selection of T cell receptor beta chains follows, all from one sample in a study of cytomegalovirus exposure and HLA in healthy donors. Assay: immunoSEQ multiplex PCR; the TCRdb copy retains only in-frame clones and omits some. In the table there are 100,000 or so clones, about four fifths of which are singletons. Material: PBMCs. The receptors come from a woman aged 40 to 50 in good health and CMV-seronegative. Both conserved end residues are part of each CDR3. D genes are given only for firm matches. Clone size is stated in some rows and not others, as once, few, many or a class when expanded.

>few|TRBJ1-2|NA|TRBV9
CASSAGGGLAYGYTF
TGTGCCAGCAGCGCAGGTGGCGGCCTAGCCTATGGCTACACCTTC
>NA|TRBJ2-1|NA|TRBV9
CASSAGLFSVYNEQFF
TGTGCCAGCAGCGCCGGACTCTTCTCTGTCTACAATGAGCAGTTCTTC
>NA|TRBJ2-7|NA|TRBV4-3
CASSQEWGAYEQYF
TGCGCCAGCAGCCAAGAGTGGGGGGCCTACGAGCAGTACTTC
>NA|TRBJ1-2|NA|TRBV6-1
CASRGAANYGYTF
TGTGCCAGCAGAGGGGCGGCGAATTACGGCTACACCTTC
>NA|TRBJ1-2|NA|TRBV4-2
CASSQIGVGGYTF
TGTGCCAGCAGCCAAATAGGGGTGGGCGGCTACACCTTC
>NA|TRBJ2-7|NA|TRBV11-2
CASHGQYPYEQYF
TGTGCCAGTCACGGACAGTACCCCTACGAGCAGTACTTC
>NA|TRBJ1-3|TRBD1|TRBV29-1
CSAARGRDPGNTIYF
TGCAGCGCCGCAAGGGGGCGAGACCCTGGAAACACCATATATTTT
>NA|TRBJ1-1|NA|TRBV7-2
CASSLGPPAGPTEAFF
TGTGCCAGCAGCTTAGGCCCCCCAGCAGGGCCCACTGAAGCTTTCTTT
>NA|TRBJ2-7|NA|TRBV4-2
CASSPGGYEQYF
TGTGCCAGCAGCCCCGGGGGCTACGAGCAGTACTTC
>once|TRBJ2-1|TRBD1|TRBV2
CASRGFMAGQGTDEQFF
TGTGCCAGCAGGGGCTTTATGGCGGGACAGGGTACTGATGAGCAGTTCTTC
>NA|TRBJ1-2|NA|TRBV19
CASGTGARGYTF
TGTGCCAGCGGGACTGGGGCTCGTGGCTACACCTTC
>NA|TRBJ2-1|NA|TRBV7-2
CASSAQFDEQFF
TGTGCCAGCAGCGCTCAGTTCGATGAGCAGTTCTTC
>NA|TRBJ1-2|NA|TRBV5-5
CASSLGGHSNYGYTF
TGTGCCAGCAGCTTGGGGGGGCACTCTAACTATGGCTACACCTTC
>few|TRBJ1-2|NA|TRBV7-8
CASSLSSTNYGYTF
TGTGCCAGCAGCTTAAGCTCGACTAACTATGGCTACACCTTC
>NA|TRBJ1-4|TRBD1|TRBV4-2
CASSQVIAGTGDEKLFF
TGTGCCAGCAGCCAAGTCATAGCCGGGACAGGGGATGAAAAACTGTTTTTT
>NA|TRBJ2-3|TRBD2|TRBV28
CASSFPGGLAEDTQYF
TGTGCCAGCAGTTTCCCCGGGGGACTAGCGGAGGATACGCAGTATTTT
>once|TRBJ2-3|NA|TRBV7-9
CASSLGGTSTDTQYF
TGTGCCAGCAGCTTAGGCGGAACTAGCACAGATACGCAGTATTTT
>once|TRBJ1-6|NA|TRBV19
CASSNRNSPLHF
TGTGCCAGTAGTAACAGAAATTCACCCCTCCACTTT
>NA|TRBJ2-7|TRBD1|TRBV11-3
CASSSRDRGYEQYF
TGTGCCAGCAGCTCCCGGGACAGGGGGTACGAGCAGTACTTC
>NA|TRBJ1-4|NA|TRBV5-1
CASSPDGAGDEKLFF
TGCGCCAGCAGCCCCGATGGGGCAGGGGACGAAAAACTGTTTTTT
>NA|TRBJ1-5|TRBD1|TRBV19
CASSMPRGYDGNQPQHF
TGTGCCAGTAGTATGCCCAGGGGGTATGATGGCAATCAGCCCCAGCATTTT
>few|TRBJ1-5|TRBD1|TRBV27
CASSPWSDRERHQPQHF
TGTGCCAGCAGCCCATGGAGCGACAGGGAACGTCATCAGCCCCAGCATTTT
>NA|TRBJ1-2|TRBD1|TRBV18
CASSLATGGHGYTF
TGTGCCAGCTCACTAGCGACAGGGGGTCATGGCTACACCTTC
>NA|TRBJ2-3|TRBD2|TRBV6-1
CASYGTSGHTDTQYF
TGTGCCAGCTACGGGACTAGCGGGCACACAGATACGCAGTATTTT
>NA|TRBJ2-4|TRBD1|TRBV2
CASSDKTGVGNIQYF
TGTGCCAGCAGTGACAAGACAGGGGTTGGAAACATTCAGTACTTC
>NA|TRBJ1-2|TRBD1|TRBV9
CASSARDREGATAYGYTF
TGTGCCAGCAGCGCGCGGGACAGGGAGGGGGCTACGGCCTATGGCTACACCTTC
>NA|TRBJ2-3|TRBD2|TRBV9
CASTLTSGGPTDTQYF
TGTGCCAGCACGTTGACTAGCGGGGGACCCACAGATACGCAGTATTTT
>NA|TRBJ1-4|TRBD1|TRBV5-1
CASSLGQGELFF
TGCGCCAGCAGCTTGGGACAGGGAGAACTGTTTTTT
>NA|TRBJ1-1|NA|TRBV5-1
CASSLRTEGTEAFF
TGCGCCAGCAGCTTAAGGACAGAGGGCACTGAAGCTTTCTTT
>once|TRBJ1-5|NA|TRBV28
CASSHNPGVSSNQPQHF
TGTGCCAGCAGTCACAACCCCGGGGTTTCTAGCAATCAGCCCCAGCATTTT
>NA|TRBJ1-3|NA|TRBV10-3
CAISSPGDLSGNTIYF
TGTGCCATCAGCAGCCCAGGGGATCTCTCTGGAAACACCATATATTTT
>NA|TRBJ2-7|NA|TRBV11-2
CASKQGYEQYF
TGTGCCAGCAAACAGGGATACGAGCAGTACTTC
>NA|TRBJ1-6|TRBD1|TRBV30
CAWDRGPRNSPLHF
TGTGCCTGGGACAGGGGACCGCGAAATTCACCCCTCCACTTT
>NA|TRBJ1-3|NA|TRBV7-9
CASSFSGWRDTIYF
TGTGCCAGCAGCTTCTCGGGTTGGCGTGACACCATATATTTT
>NA|TRBJ2-3|TRBD2|TRBV6-5
CASSFGGATGDTQYF
TGTGCCAGCAGCTTCGGGGGGGCGACCGGTGATACGCAGTATTTT
>NA|TRBJ2-5|TRBD2|TRBV5-1
CASSLAGSGNGETQYF
TGCGCCAGCAGCTTGGCCGGGAGCGGGAATGGGGAGACCCAGTACTTC
>NA|TRBJ2-3|NA|TRBV25-1
CASSEWSAGRADTQYF
TGTGCCAGCAGTGAATGGTCCGCGGGAAGGGCAGATACGCAGTATTTT
>NA|TRBJ1-2|TRBD1|TRBV28
CASNQGGNYGYTF
TGTGCCAGCAATCAGGGGGGAAACTATGGCTACACCTTC
>NA|TRBJ2-2|NA|TRBV5-1
CASSPGIIRGTGELFF
TGCGCCAGCAGCCCCGGGATCATCCGGGGCACCGGGGAGCTGTTTTTT
>NA|TRBJ2-7|NA|TRBV18
CASSPNRASYEQYF
TGTGCCAGCTCACCAAATCGAGCCTCCTACGAGCAGTACTTC
>NA|TRBJ1-4|NA|TRBV9
CASSEGVGWEKLFF
TGTGCCAGCAGCGAGGGGGTAGGATGGGAAAAACTGTTTTTT
>NA|TRBJ2-7|NA|TRBV18
CASSPSGAGAYEQYF
TGTGCCAGCTCACCAAGTGGCGCAGGGGCATACGAGCAGTACTTC
>NA|TRBJ1-6|NA|TRBV13
CASSLGTPGNSPLHF
TGTGCCAGCAGCTTAGGGACCCCGGGGAATTCACCCCTCCACTTT
>NA|TRBJ1-1|NA|TRBV7-9
CASTLGGTEAFF
TGTGCCAGCACCCTAGGCGGCACTGAAGCTTTCTTT
>NA|TRBJ2-3|TRBD2|TRBV2
CANQRELSDTQYF
TGTGCCAACCAGCGGGAGTTGTCAGATACGCAGTATTTT
>NA|TRBJ2-7|TRBD2|TRBV7-8
CASSKITSGRVAYEQYF
TGTGCCAGCAGCAAGATCACTAGCGGGAGGGTGGCTTACGAGCAGTACTTC
>few|TRBJ1-2|TRBD1|TRBV4-1
CASSQETGWDYGYTF
TGCGCCAGCAGCCAAGAGACAGGGTGGGACTATGGCTACACCTTC
>NA|TRBJ1-3|TRBD1|TRBV7-2
CASSPVGTAGNTIYF
TGTGCCAGCAGCCCGGTCGGGACAGCCGGAAACACCATATATTTT